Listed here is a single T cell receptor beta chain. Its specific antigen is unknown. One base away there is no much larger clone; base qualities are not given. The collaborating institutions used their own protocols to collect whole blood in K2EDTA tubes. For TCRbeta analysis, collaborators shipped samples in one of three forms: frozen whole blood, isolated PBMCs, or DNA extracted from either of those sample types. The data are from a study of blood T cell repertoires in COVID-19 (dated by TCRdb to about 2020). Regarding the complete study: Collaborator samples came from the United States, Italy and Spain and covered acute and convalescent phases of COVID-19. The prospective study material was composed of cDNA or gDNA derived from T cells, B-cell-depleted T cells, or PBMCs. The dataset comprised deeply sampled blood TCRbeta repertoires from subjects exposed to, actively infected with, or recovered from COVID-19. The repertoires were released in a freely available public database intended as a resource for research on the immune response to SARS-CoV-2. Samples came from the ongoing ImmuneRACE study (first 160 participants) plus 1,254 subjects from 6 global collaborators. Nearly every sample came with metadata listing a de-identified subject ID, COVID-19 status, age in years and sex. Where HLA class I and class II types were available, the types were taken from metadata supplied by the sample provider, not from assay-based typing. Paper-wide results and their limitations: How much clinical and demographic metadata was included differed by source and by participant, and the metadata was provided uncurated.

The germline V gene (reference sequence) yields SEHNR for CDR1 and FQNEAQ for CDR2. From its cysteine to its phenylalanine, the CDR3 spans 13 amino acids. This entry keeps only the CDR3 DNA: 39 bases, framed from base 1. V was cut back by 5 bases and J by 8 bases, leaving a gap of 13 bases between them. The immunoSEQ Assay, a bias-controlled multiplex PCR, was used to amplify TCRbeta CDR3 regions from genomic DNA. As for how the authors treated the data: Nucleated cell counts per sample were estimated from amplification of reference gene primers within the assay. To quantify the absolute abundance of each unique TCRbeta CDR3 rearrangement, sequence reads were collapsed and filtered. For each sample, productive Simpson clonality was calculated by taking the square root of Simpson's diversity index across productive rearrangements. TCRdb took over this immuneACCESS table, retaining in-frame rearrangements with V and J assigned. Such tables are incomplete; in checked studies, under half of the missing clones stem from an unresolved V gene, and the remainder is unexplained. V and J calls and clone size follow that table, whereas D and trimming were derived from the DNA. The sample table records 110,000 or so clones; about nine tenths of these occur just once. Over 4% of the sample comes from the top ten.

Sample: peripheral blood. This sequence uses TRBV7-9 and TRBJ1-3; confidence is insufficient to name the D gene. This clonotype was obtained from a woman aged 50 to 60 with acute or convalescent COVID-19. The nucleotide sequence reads TGTGCCAGCAGCCCAGTGGGCAGTGACACCATATATTTT. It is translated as CASSPVGSDTIYF.